What follows is one T cell receptor (beta chain) and its context. Its antigen remains unknown. This sample stems from a study of CD8 T cells in Susac syndrome. Study-level findings and limits: In Susac syndrome, the CD4+ T cell repertoires did not show clonal expansion.

Sequencing of TCR beta drew on CD8+ and CD4+ T cells from blood. Germline CDR1 and CDR2: SQVTM and ANQGSEA. This CDR3 region has 11 residues. Trimming took 1 base from V and 10 from J, leaving 8 bases between them. Random-hexamer reverse transcription was applied to 0.5 to 1 ug RNA. MiXCR, run by TCRdb on the immunoSEQ multiplex PCR reads, gives a single entry per CDR3 protein. The sample yields 150,000 to 160,000 distinct CDR3 sequences, approximately 95% seen once. The clonotype originates from a human donor with Susac syndrome. The source material was CD4+ T cells from PBMCs. The chain is built from TRBV29-1 and TRBJ2-1, with unresolved D. The CDR3 loop is CSVEGRAEQFF. DNA of the CDR3: TGCAGCGTTGAAGGACGCGCGGAGCAGTTCTTC.